This T cell receptor beta chain was obtained from a study of blood T cell repertoires in COVID-19. At the level of the study: Donors in the United States, Italy and Spain gave samples during acute or convalescent COVID-19.

This CDR3 has 15 amino acids. In germline, CDR1 is KGHDR, CDR2 SFDVKD. Trimming pared 2 bases from V and 1 base from J, leaving 10 bases between. Methods used by the authors: From reference gene primer amplification, estimates of nucleated cell counts were derived. Sequenced by immunoSEQ multiplex PCR; TCRdb stores in-frame clones only, minus some. V and J calls and clone size come straight from that table; D and trimming were deduced from the DNA. Among about 380,000 clones listed, 85% were seen once. The receptor was isolated from a woman younger than 30 with acute or convalescent COVID-19. The V and J genes are TRBV24-1 and TRBJ1-1; the D gene is possibly TRBD1 (5 bases). Sequenced: peripheral blood. CDR3 protein: CATSDSTTGNTEAFF. For the CDR3, the DNA is TGTGCCACCAGTGATTCTACTACAGGGAACACTGAAGCTTTCTTT.